Each of the 24 T cell receptor beta chains below was sequenced from the same sample in a study of T cell repertoires in cytomegalovirus infection. These receptors have no identified antigens. TCRdb ran MiXCR on the reads and lists one entry per CDR3 protein. The data show 600,000 to 700,000 distinct CDR3 sequences, roughly 33% seen once. The sequencing used cultured PBMCs, collected from culture after CMV antigen stimulation. Receptor source: a human donor in good health (CMV status not recorded). Some clones in this sample may be carry-over from other donors' samples.

The chain employs TRBV18 and TRBJ2-7; the match to TRBD2 covers 11 bases. The ends lost 0 bases at V and 4 bases at J; junction bases unmatched: 5. CDR3 length: 16 residues. CDR1 and CDR2 (germline): KGHSH, LQKENI. The CDR3 DNA follows: TGTGCCAGCTCACCACCTCCGGGACTAGCGGAGTACGAGCAGTACTTC. Residues: CASSPPPGLAEYEQYF.

This clonotype was observed at least ten times. The chain joins TRBV7-2 to TRBJ1-6, with a weak D call TRBD1 (5 bases). This CDR3 is built from 14 residues. The ends were cut back, 5 bases at V and 10 bases at J, with 15 bases in the middle. The germline gives CDR1 SGHTA, CDR2 FQGNSA. The CDR3 DNA sequence: TGTGCCAGCAGCCAACGGGACCTGACCTCACCCCTCCACTTT. The encoded protein is CASSQRDLTSPLHF.

The chain couples TRBV27 to TRBJ2-4; weak D call: TRBD2 (5 bases). The germline V and J ends were trimmed by 4 bases and 0 bases, with 10 bases remaining between them. This CDR3 comprises 15 residues. The V gene's germline CDR1 is MNHEY and CDR2 SMNVEV (reference sequence). The CDR3 DNA follows: TGTGCCAGCAGTTCAGAGGGCCTAGCCAAAAACATTCAGTACTTC. Translating gives CASSSEGLAKNIQYF.

V usage is TRBV6-6 and J usage is TRBJ2-4; D is possibly TRBD2 (6 bases). The germline CDR1 and CDR2 sequences are MNHNY and SVGAGI (reference sequence). The CDR3 runs to 16 residues. Trimming removed 0 bases at V and 9 bases at J, with 18 bases between. CDR3 amino acids: CASSYSRDGGAVIQYF. The CDR3 DNA is TGTGCCAGCAGTTACTCGAGGGATGGCGGGGCGGTCATTCAGTACTTC.

The chain has TRBV6-2 or TRBV6-3 and TRBJ2-2, with D perhaps TRBD1 (6 bases). From germline, CDR1 is MNHEY and CDR2 SVGEGT. The CDR3 sequence is 16 residues long. Between the trimmed V and J ends, which lost 5 bases and 6 bases, there was a span of 19 bases. CDR3 region: CASSSTPPWTAGELFF. In nucleotides, the CDR3 is TGTGCCAGCAGTAGCACCCCCCCTTGGACAGCCGGGGAGCTGTTTTTT.

The table lists this clonotype with a few counts. The gene calls are TRBV5-4 and TRBJ1-2; TRBD1 matches 11 bases. The CDR3 extends over 18 amino acids. The V gene's germline CDR1 is SGHNT and CDR2 YYREEE (reference sequence). Germline trimming cut 0 bases from V and 5 bases from J; bases unmatched to any gene: 12. The CDR3 loop is CASSLGLLGQGAGYGYTF. The CDR3 DNA is TGTGCCAGCAGCTTGGGATTACTCGGACAGGGGGCTGGGTATGGCTACACCTTC.

This clonotype was counted a single time. The genes are TRBV20-1 and TRBJ2-1, with 8 positions matching TRBD2. Unmatched junction bases numbered 3, after V lost 0 bases and J lost 8 bases. CDR3 size: 13 residues. Germline assignment: CDR1 DFQATT and CDR2 SNEGSKA (reference sequence). CDR3: CSARDAREDEQFF. The CDR3 region has the DNA TGCAGTGCTAGAGATGCGCGGGAGGATGAGCAGTTCTTC.

This clonotype was picked up one time. One end of the junction fails to match germline, which may point to a read error. J is TRBJ1-4 and V is TRBV7-2; D is ambiguous. Looked up from germline, CDR1 is SGHTA and CDR2 is FQGNSA. The CDR3 runs to 15 residues. The CDR3 DNA reads TGTGCCAGCAGCTTAGGGCCCGGGATTAATGAAAAACCGTTTTTT. Protein product: CASSLGPGINEKPFF.

The CDR3 loop reads CASSEWGLAVGDTQYF. CDR3 DNA: TGTGCCAGCAGTGAATGGGGACTAGCGGTTGGAGATACGCAGTATTTT. The V call is TRBV6-1, the J call TRBJ2-3; TRBD2 matches 11 bases. V shed 2 bases, J shed 5 bases, and the junction held 6 bases outside the gene matches. CDR3 size: 16 residues. Germline values: CDR1 MNHNS, CDR2 SASEGT.

This clonotype was detected a few times. This chain connects TRBV6-6 to TRBJ2-1; the D gene is possibly TRBD2 (6 bases). The ends were cut back, 2 bases at V and 8 bases at J, with 16 bases in the middle. Per the germline V gene, CDR1 is MNHNY and CDR2 is SVGAGI (reference sequence). This CDR3 has 15 amino acids. CDR3 DNA: TGTGCCAGCAGTTACAAAGGGACTTGGGGGGATGAGCAGTTCTTC. Encoded protein: CASSYKGTWGDEQFF.

A few counts support this clonotype. V gene TRBV6-5 combines with J gene TRBJ2-2; D unresolved. CDR1 and CDR2 from the germline V gene are MNHEY and SVGAGI. CDR3 size: 13 residues. V gave up 2 bases and J gave up 6 bases, with 7 bases separating them. This CDR3 is CASSYVQPGELFF. Written as DNA, the CDR3 is TGTGCCAGCAGTTACGTTCAGCCCGGGGAGCTGTTTTTT.

V gene TRBV27 combines with J gene TRBJ2-1, with D perhaps TRBD2 (5 bases). V lost 3 bases and J 6 bases, leaving 12 bases between the germline ends. This CDR3 region has 14 residues. CDR1 is MNHEY, CDR2 SMNVEV, per germline (reference sequence). CDR3 sequence: CASSLGSAGNEQFF. In DNA, the CDR3 is TGTGCCAGCAGTTTGGGGTCGGCGGGCAATGAGCAGTTCTTC.

This clonotype was seen only a few times. The V call is TRBV6-2 or TRBV6-3, the J call TRBJ2-1; D is uncertain. Deletions cut 6 bases from V and 5 bases from J, with 17 bases between. Germline V gene sequence: CDR1 MNHEY, CDR2 SVGEGT. The CDR3 spans 15 residues. The CDR3 DNA sequence: TGTGCCAGCAGCCCAGGTATCGGTTATAACAATGAGCAGTTCTTC. Its translation: CASSPGIGYNNEQFF.

With respect to this clonotype: A read error is possible here, since a much larger clone lies one base away. The V call is TRBV7-2, the J call TRBJ1-5; D gene unclear. Germline V gene data show CDR1 as SGHTA and CDR2 as FQGNSA. The CDR3 length is 14 residues. CDR3 amino acids: CASSLHSMNQPHHF. CDR3 nucleotide sequence: TGTGCCAGCAGCCTCCACAGTATGAATCAGCCCCATCATTTT. Using reference TRBV7-2 and TRBJ1-5 for the parts outside the CDR3, the full variable domain is GAGVSQSPSNKVTEKGKDVELRCDPISGHTALYWYRQSLGQGLEFLIYFQGNSAPDKSGLPSDRFSAERTGGSVSTLTIQRTQQEDSAVYLCASSLHSMNQPHHFGDGTRLSIL.

This clonotype was found a few times. The chain carries TRBV20-1 and TRBJ2-1; D gene ambiguous. In germline, CDR1 is DFQATT, CDR2 SNEGSKA (reference sequence). V lost 3 bases and J lost 7, with 13 bases in between. CDR3 size: 13 residues. The CDR3 sequence: CSASGSGPNEQFF. DNA for the CDR3: TGCAGTGCTAGCGGAAGTGGTCCTAATGAGCAGTTCTTC.

The V gene is TRBV28, the J gene TRBJ1-6; TRBD1 matches at 9 bases. V gave up 5 bases and J gave up 10 bases; unmatched junction bases: 24. Germline V gene sequence: CDR1 MDHEN, CDR2 SYDVKM. The CDR3 extends over 20 amino acids. DNA of the CDR3: TGTGCCAGCAGTACATCCCTGCCGGGACAGGGTACCGATATGGGCTCACCCCTCCACTTT. It specifies CASSTSLPGQGTDMGSPLHF.

This clonotype was observed a few times. V and J are TRBV29-1 and TRBJ2-2; 7 bases match TRBD2. CDR1 SQVTM and CDR2 ANQGSEA come from the germline V gene. The CDR3 runs 14 residues. V lost 4 bases and J lost 4; bases outside the gene matches: 6. CDR3 in amino acids: CSVVTPSGTGELFF. The CDR3 coding sequence is TGCAGCGTTGTGACACCTAGCGGCACCGGGGAGCTGTTTTTT.

The chain is built from TRBV5-6 and TRBJ2-1, with TRBD1 matching over 7 bases. Unmatched junction bases numbered 11, after V lost 2 bases and J lost 12 bases. The CDR3 runs to 14 residues. Germline lookup yields CDR1 SGHDT and CDR2 YYEEEE. The chain's CDR3 is CASSFGSNRGRQFF. In DNA, the CDR3 is TGTGCCAGCAGCTTCGGCTCCAACAGGGGCCGGCAGTTCTTC.

Only a few counts were recorded for this clonotype. The CDR3 DNA follows: TGTGCCAGCAGTCCGGGTCCAGTCCGTGATGAGCAGTTCTTC. Residues: CASSPGPVRDEQFF. The chain combines TRBV6-2 or TRBV6-3 with TRBJ2-1; D is undetermined. The germline V gene has CDR1 MNHEY and CDR2 SVGEGT. This CDR3 is built from 14 residues. V was shortened by 5 bases and J by 8 bases, with 16 bases between the two germline ends.

J is TRBJ1-1 and V is TRBV7-2, with 7 bases fitting TRBD1. CDR3 size: 13 residues. The V gene's germline CDR1 is SGHTA and CDR2 FQGNSA. V gave up 5 bases and J gave up 11 bases; unmatched junction bases: 11. The CDR3 DNA reads TGTGCCAGCAGCCCTTGGGACAGCCGGCGGGCTTTCTTT. This encodes CASSPWDSRRAFF.

The chain combines TRBV5-4 with TRBJ2-3; tentatively, D is TRBD2 (5 bases). Germline V gene data show CDR1 as SGHNT and CDR2 as YYREEE (reference sequence). This CDR3 contains 18 residues. With 0 bases removed from V and 0 bases from J, the gap between germline ends came to 17 bases. CDR3 bases: TGTGCCAGCAGCTTGGGGGCGGCCGGGGATTTGAGCACAGATACGCAGTATTTT. Amino acid sequence: CASSLGAAGDLSTDTQYF.

This clonotype was detected many times. Here the CDR3 reads CAISDPGDRAYEQYF. The CDR3 coding sequence is TGTGCCATCAGTGACCCGGGGGACAGGGCCTACGAGCAGTACTTC. V usage is TRBV10-3 and J usage is TRBJ2-7; TRBD1 matches at 9 bases. This CDR3 has 15 amino acids. V was clipped by 3 bases and J by 2 bases; unmatched bases: 5. Germline values: CDR1 ENHRY, CDR2 SYGVKD.

In this sample, this clonotype turned up many times. This rearrangement joins TRBV28 to TRBJ1-5, with D tentatively TRBD1 (6 bases). CDR3 size: 15 residues. V lost 1 base to trimming and J lost 7 bases, with 14 bases between them. Germline V CDR1 and CDR2: MDHEN, SYDVKM. DNA of the CDR3: TGTGCCAGCAGTTTATTCGGGGGCGTTTTACAGCCCCAGCATTTT. Protein: CASSLFGGVLQPQHF.

This rearrangement joins TRBV28 to TRBJ2-3; 7 bases are shared with TRBD1. Losses at the gene ends were 6 bases for V and 0 bases for J; bases not matched to a gene: 9. CDR3 size: 16 residues. CDR1 and CDR2 from the germline V gene are MDHEN and SYDVKM. The CDR3: CASRSAPGQSTDTQYF. The CDR3 DNA is TGTGCCAGCAGATCCGCCCCGGGACAGAGCACAGATACGCAGTATTTT.